This T cell receptor beta chain was recovered during a study of T cells in localized non-small cell lung cancer. Notes on the study in general: For the top 100 tumor clones, a median about 50 also appeared in adjacent lung.

Notes on this clone: The antigen is not known.

Germline V lookup: CDR1 SGHTA, CDR2 FQGTGA. Losses at the gene ends were 5 bases for V and 2 bases for J; bases not matched to a gene: 10. This CDR3 contains 18 residues. Repertoires were generated with immunoSEQ multiplex PCR, while TCRdb's copy carries only in-frame clones and drops some. The sample shows approximately 41,000 clones, about nine tenths of them seen only once. The chain recombines TRBV7-3 with TRBJ2-1; 12 bases match TRBD2. This receptor was taken from a male donor aged 60 or over with stage II lung adenocarcinoma. Sequencing used peripheral blood mononuclear cells, obtained before any cancer treatment. The CDR3 is CASSPGGLAGLPYNEQFF. The DNA of the CDR3 is TGTGCCAGCAGCCCAGGGGGACTAGCGGGCCTCCCCTACAATGAGCAGTTCTTC. Full variable domain (missing parts from reference TRBV7-3 and TRBJ2-1): GAGVSQTPSNKVTEKGKYVELRCDPISGHTALYWYRQSLGQGPEFLIYFQGTGAADDSGLPNDRFFAVRPEGSVSTLKIQRTERGDSAVYLCASSPGGLAGLPYNEQFFGPGTRLTVL.